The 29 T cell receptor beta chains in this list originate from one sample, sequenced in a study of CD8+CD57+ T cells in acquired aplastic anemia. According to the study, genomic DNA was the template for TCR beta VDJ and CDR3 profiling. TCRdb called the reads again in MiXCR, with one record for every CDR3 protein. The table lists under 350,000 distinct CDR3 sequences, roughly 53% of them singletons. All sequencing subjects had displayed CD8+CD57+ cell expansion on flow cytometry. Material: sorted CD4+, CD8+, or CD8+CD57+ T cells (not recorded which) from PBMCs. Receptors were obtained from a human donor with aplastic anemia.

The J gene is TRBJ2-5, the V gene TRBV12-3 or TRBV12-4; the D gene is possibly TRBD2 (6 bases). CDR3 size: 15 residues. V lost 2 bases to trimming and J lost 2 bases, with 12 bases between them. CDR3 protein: CASSLWAGKQETQYF. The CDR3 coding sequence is TGTGCCAGCAGTTTATGGGCGGGAAAACAAGAGACCCAGTACTTC.

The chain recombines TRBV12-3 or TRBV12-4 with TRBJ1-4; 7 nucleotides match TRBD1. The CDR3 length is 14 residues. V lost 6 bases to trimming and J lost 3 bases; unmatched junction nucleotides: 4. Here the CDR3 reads CASSQGTANEKLFF. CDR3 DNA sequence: TGTGCCAGCAGCCAGGGGACAGCTAATGAAAAACTGTTTTTT.

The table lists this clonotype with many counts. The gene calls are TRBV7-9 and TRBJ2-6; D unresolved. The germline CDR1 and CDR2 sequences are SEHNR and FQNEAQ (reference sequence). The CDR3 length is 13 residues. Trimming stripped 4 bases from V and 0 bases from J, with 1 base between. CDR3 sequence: CASSYSGANVLTF. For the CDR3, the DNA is TGTGCCAGCAGCTACTCTGGGGCCAACGTCCTGACTTTC.

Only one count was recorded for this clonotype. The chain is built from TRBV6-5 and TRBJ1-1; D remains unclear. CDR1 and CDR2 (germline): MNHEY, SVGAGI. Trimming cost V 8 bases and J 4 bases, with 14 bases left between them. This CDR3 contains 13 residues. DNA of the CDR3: TGTGCCAGCCGGTACCTCGAAGGCACTGAAGCTTTCTTT. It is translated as CASRYLEGTEAFF.

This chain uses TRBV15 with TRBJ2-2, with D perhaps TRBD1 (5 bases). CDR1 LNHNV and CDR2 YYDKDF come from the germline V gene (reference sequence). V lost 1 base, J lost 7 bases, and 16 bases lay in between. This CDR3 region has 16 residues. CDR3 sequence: CATSRVGFGAFGELFF. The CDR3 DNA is TGTGCCACCAGCAGAGTTGGTTTTGGGGCTTTCGGGGAGCTGTTTTTT. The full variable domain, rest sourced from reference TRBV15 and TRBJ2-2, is DAMVIQNPRYQVTQFGKPVTLSCSQTLNHNVMYWYQQKSSQAPKLLFHYYDKDFNNEADTPDNFQSRRPNTSFCFLDIRSPGLGDTAMYLCATSRVGFGAFGELFFGEGSRLTVL.

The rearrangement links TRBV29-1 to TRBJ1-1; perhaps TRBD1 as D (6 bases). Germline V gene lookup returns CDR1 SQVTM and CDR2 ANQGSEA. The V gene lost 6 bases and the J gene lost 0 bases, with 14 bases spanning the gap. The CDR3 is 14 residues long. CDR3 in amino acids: CSVGIRGLNTEAFF. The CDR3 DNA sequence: TGCAGCGTGGGAATCAGGGGTCTGAACACTGAAGCTTTCTTT.

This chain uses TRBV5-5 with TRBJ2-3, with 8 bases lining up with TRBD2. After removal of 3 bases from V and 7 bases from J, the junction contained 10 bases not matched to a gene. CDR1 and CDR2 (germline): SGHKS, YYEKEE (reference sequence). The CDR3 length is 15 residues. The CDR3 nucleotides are TGTGCCAGCAGCTCCGGGACTAGTGAGGGATATACGCAGTATTTT. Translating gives CASSSGTSEGYTQYF.

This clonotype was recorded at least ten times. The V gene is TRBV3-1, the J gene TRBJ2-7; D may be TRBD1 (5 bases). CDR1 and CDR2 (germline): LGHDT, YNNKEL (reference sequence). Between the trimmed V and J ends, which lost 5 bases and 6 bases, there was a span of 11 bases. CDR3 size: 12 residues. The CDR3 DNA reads TGTGCCAGCAGCTACCCTAGGGGCGAGCAGTACTTC. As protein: CASSYPRGEQYF.

The CDR3 sequence: CASSYRDRRDTQYF. The CDR3 coding sequence is TGTGCCAGCAGTTACCGCGACCGGAGGGATACGCAGTATTTT. The chain couples TRBV6-5 to TRBJ2-3; possible D gene TRBD2, 5 bases. The CDR3 loop spans 14 amino acids. Germline lookup yields CDR1 MNHEY and CDR2 SVGAGI. V shed 2 bases and J shed 6 bases, with 12 bases lying between them.

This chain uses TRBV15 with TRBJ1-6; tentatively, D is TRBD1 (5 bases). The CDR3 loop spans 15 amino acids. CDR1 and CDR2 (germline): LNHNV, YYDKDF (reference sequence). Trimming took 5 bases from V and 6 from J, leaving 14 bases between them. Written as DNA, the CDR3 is TGTGCCACCAGCCCGCGTGGGGGGGGTAATTCACCCCTCCACTTT. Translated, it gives CATSPRGGGNSPLHF.

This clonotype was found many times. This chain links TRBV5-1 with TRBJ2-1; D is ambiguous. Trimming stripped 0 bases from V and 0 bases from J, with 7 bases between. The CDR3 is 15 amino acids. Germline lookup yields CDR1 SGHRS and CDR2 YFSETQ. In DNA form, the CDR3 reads TGCGCCAGCAGCTTGGCGCCTACCTCCTACAATGAGCAGTTCTTC. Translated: CASSLAPTSYNEQFF.

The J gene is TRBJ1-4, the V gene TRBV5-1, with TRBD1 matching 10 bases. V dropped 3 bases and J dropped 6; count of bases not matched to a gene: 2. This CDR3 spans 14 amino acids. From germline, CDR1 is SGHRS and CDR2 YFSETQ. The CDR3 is CASSSDRGHEKLFF. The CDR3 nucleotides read TGCGCCAGCAGCTCTGACAGGGGGCATGAAAAACTGTTTTTT.

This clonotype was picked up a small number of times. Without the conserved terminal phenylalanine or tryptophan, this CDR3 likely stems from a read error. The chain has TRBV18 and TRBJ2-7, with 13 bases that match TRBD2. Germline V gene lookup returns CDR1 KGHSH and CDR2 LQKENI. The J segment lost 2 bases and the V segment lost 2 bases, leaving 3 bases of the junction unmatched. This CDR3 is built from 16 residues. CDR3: CASSPSGTSGTYEQYL. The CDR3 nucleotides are TGTGCCAGCTCACCATCTGGGACTAGCGGGACCTACGAGCAGTACCTC.

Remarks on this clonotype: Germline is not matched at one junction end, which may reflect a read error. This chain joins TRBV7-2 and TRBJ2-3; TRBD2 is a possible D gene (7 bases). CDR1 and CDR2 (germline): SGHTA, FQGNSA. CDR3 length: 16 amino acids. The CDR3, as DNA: TGTGCCAACAGCTTAGTCGGGGGGCCTCCGGTAGATACGCAGTATTTT. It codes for CANSLVGGPPVDTQYF. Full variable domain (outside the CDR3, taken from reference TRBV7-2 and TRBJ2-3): GAGVSQSPSNKVTEKGKDVELRCDPISGHTALYWYRQSLGQGLEFLIYFQGNSAPDKSGLPSDRFSAERTGGSVSTLTIQRTQQEDSAVYLCANSLVGGPPVDTQYFGPGTRLTVL.

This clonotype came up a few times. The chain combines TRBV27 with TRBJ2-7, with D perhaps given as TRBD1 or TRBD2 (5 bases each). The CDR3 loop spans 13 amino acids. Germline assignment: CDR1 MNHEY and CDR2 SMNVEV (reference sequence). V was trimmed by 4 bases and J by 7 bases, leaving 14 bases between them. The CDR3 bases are TGTGCCAGCAGTTGGGACCTTTCGGGTGAGCAGTACTTC. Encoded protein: CASSWDLSGEQYF.

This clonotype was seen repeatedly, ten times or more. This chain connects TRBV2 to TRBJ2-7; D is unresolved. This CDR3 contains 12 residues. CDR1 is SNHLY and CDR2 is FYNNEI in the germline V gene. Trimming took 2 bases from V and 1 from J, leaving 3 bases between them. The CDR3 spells CASSESSYEQYF. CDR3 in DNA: TGTGCCAGCAGTGAATCGTCCTACGAGCAGTACTTC.

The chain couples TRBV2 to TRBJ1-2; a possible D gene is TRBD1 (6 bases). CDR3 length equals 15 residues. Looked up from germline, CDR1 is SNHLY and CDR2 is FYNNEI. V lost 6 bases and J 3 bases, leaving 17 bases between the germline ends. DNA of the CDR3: TGTGCCAGCAGCCACCTACAGGGAAAGGACTATGGCTACACCTTC. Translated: CASSHLQGKDYGYTF.

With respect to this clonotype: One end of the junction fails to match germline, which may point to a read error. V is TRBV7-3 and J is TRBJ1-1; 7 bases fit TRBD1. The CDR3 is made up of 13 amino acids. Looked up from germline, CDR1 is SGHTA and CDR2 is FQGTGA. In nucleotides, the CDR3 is TGTGCCCCTCGGACAGGACTGAACACTGAGGCTTTCTTT. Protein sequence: CAPRTGLNTEAFF.

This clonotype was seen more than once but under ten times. The CDR3 nucleotides read TGTGCCAGCAGCCTGAGACTAGTATCAGAGACCCAGTACTTC. Translation: CASSLRLVSETQYF. The chain joins TRBV7-3 to TRBJ2-5; possibly TRBD2 for D (6 bases). The CDR3 is 14 amino acids. V was shortened by 5 bases and J by 4 bases, with 14 bases between the two germline ends. Germline V gives CDR1 SGHTA, CDR2 FQGTGA.

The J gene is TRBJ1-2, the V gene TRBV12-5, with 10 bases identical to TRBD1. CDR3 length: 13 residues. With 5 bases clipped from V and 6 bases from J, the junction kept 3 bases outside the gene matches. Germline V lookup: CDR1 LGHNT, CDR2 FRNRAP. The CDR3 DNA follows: TGTGCTAGTGGTGGGACAGGGGTCGATGGCTACACCTTC. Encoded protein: CASGGTGVDGYTF.

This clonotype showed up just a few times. DNA for the CDR3: TGTGCCACCAGCCCCACCCGGATGGGCACAGATACGCAGTATTTT. It specifies CATSPTRMGTDTQYF. The chain employs TRBV15 and TRBJ2-3; D unclear. The CDR3 consists of 15 residues. CDR1 and CDR2 from the germline V gene are LNHNV and YYDKDF (reference sequence). V was clipped by 5 bases and J by 1 base, with 13 bases between them.

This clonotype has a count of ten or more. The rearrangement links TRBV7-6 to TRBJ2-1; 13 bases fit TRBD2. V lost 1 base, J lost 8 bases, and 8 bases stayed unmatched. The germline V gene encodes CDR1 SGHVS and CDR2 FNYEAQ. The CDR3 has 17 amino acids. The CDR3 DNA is TGTGCCAGCAGCTTAGGGCCAACTAGCGGGAGGGGCTATGAGCAGTTCTTC. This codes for CASSLGPTSGRGYEQFF. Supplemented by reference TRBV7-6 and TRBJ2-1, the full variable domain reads GAGVSQSPRYKVTKRGQDVALRCDPISGHVSLYWYRQALGQGPEFLTYFNYEAQQDKSGLPNDRFSAERPEGSISTLTIQRTEQRDSAMYRCASSLGPTSGRGYEQFFGPGTRLTVL.

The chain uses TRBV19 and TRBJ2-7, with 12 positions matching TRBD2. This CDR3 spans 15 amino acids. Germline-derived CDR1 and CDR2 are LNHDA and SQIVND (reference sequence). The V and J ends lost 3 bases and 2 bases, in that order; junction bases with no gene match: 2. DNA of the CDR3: TGTGCCAGTAGTATGCTAGCGGGAGGGACCTACGAGCAGTACTTC. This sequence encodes CASSMLAGGTYEQYF.

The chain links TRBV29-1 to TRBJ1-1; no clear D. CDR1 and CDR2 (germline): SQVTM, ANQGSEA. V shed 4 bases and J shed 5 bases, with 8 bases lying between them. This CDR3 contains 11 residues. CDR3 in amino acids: CSVAVRTEAFF. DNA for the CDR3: TGCAGCGTTGCGGTTAGGACTGAAGCTTTCTTT.

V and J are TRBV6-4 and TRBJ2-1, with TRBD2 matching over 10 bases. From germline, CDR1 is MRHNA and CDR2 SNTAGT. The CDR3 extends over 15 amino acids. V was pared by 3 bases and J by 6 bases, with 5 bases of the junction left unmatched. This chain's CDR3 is CASSDVSGGVNEQFF. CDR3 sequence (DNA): TGTGCCAGCAGTGATGTAAGCGGGGGGGTCAATGAGCAGTTCTTC.

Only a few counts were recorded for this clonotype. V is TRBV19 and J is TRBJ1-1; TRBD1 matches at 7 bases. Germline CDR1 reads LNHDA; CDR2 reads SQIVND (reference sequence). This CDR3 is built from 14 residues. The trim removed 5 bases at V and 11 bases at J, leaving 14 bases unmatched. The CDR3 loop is CASSSLGEGAEAFF. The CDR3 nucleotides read TGTGCCAGTAGTTCCCTCGGGGAGGGGGCGGAGGCTTTCTTT. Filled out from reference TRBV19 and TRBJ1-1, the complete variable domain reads DGGITQSPKYLFRKEGQNVTLSCEQNLNHDAMYWYRQDPGQGLRLIYYSQIVNDFQKGDIAEGYSVSREKKESFPLTVTSAQKNPTAFYLCASSSLGEGAEAFFGQGTRLTVV.

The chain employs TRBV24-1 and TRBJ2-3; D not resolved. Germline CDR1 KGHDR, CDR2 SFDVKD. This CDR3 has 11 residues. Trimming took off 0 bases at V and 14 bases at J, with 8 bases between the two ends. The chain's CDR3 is CATSDLVAGYF. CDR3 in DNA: TGTGCCACCAGTGATTTGGTAGCAGGGTATTTT.

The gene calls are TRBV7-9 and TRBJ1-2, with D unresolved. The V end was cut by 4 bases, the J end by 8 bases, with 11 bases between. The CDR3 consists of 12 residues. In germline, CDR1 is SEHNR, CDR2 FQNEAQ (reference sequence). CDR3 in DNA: TGTGCCAGCAGCTCAGATGGATGGGGCTACACCTTC. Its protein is CASSSDGWGYTF.

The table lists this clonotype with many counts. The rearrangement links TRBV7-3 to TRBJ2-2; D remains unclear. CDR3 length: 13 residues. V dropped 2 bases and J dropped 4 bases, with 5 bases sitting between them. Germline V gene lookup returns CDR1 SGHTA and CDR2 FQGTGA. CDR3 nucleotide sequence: TGTGCCAGCAGCTTATCAGCCACCGGGGAGCTGTTTTTT. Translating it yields CASSLSATGELFF.